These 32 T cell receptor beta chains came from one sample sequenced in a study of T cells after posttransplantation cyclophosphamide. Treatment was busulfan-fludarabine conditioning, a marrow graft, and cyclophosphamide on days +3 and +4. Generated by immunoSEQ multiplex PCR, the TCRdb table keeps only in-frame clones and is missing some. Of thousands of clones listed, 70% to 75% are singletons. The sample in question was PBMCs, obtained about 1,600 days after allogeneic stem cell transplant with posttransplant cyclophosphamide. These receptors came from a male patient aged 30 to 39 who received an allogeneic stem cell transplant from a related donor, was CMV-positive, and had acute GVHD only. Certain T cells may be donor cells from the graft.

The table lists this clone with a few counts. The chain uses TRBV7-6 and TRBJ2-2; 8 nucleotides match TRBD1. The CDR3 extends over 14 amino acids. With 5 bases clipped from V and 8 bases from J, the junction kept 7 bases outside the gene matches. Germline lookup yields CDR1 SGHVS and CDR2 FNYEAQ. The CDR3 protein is CASSAGQGKGELFF. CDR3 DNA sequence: TGTGCCAGCAGCGCCGGACAGGGTAAAGGGGAGCTGTTTTTT.

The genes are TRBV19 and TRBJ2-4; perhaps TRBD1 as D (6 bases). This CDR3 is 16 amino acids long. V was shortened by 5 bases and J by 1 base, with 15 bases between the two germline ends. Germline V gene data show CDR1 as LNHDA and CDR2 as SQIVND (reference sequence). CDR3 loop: CASSPLRQGAKNIQYF. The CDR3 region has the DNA TGTGCCAGTAGTCCTCTCCGGCAGGGGGCCAAAAACATTCAGTACTTC.

The DNA of the CDR3 is TGTGCCAGCAGCAGAGACAGGGGCTATGGCTACACCTTC. Residues: CASSRDRGYGYTF. V is TRBV9 and J is TRBJ1-2, with 8 bases identical to TRBD1. The CDR3 runs 13 residues. Germline trimming cut 4 bases from V and 4 bases from J; bases unmatched to any gene: 3. CDR1 SGDLS and CDR2 YYNGEE come from the germline V gene.

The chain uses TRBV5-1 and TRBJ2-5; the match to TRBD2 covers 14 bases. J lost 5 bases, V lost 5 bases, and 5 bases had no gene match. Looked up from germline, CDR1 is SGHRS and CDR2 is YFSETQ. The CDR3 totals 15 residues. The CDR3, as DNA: TGCGCCAGCAGGGAGGGACTAGCGGGGGACGAGACCCAGTACTTC. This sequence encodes CASREGLAGDETQYF.

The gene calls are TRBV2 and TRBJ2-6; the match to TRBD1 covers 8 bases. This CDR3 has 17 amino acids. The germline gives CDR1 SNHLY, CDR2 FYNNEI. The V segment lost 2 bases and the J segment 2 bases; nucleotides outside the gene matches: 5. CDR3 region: CASSELPGGAGANVLTF. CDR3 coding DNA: TGTGCCAGCAGTGAACTTCCAGGGGGCGCTGGGGCCAACGTCCTGACTTTC.

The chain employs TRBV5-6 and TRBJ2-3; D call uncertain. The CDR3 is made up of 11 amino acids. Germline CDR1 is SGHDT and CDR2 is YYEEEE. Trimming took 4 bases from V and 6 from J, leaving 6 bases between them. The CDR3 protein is CASSTRDTQYF. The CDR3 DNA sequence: TGTGCCAGCAGCACCAGGGATACGCAGTATTTT.

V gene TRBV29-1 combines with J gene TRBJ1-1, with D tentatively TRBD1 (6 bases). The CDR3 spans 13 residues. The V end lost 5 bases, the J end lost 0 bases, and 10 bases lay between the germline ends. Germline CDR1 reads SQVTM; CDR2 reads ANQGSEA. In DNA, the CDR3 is TGCAGCGTTCTAAGGGACATGAACACTGAAGCTTTCTTT. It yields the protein CSVLRDMNTEAFF.

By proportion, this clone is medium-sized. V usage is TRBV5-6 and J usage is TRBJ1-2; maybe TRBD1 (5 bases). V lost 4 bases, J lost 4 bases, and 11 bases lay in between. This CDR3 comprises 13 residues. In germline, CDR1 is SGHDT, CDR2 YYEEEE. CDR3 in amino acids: CASSAQETYGYTF. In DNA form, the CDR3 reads TGTGCCAGCAGCGCACAGGAGACCTATGGCTACACCTTC.

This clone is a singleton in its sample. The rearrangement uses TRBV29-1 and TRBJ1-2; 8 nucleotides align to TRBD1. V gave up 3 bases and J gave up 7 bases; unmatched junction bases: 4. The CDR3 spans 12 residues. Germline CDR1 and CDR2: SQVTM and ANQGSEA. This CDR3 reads CSVDAGGSGYTF. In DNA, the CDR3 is TGCAGCGTTGATGCAGGGGGCTCTGGCTACACCTTC.

The CDR3 DNA reads TGTGCCAGCAGCTTCGGACAGTTGAACACCGGGGAGCTGTTTTTT. It yields the protein CASSFGQLNTGELFF. The chain is built from TRBV7-2 and TRBJ2-2, with D perhaps matching TRBD1 (6 bases). V lost 3 bases to trimming and J lost 1 base, with 9 bases between them. Germline V gives CDR1 SGHTA, CDR2 FQGNSA. The CDR3 sequence is 15 residues long.

CDR3 region: CASSLNEESYNSPLHF. The CDR3 nucleotides are TGTGCCAGCAGCTTAAATGAAGAGTCCTATAATTCACCCCTCCACTTT. The chain uses TRBV11-2 and TRBJ1-6; no definite D call. The V gene lost 2 bases and the J gene lost 1 base, with 9 bases spanning the gap. CDR1 and CDR2 (germline): SGHAT, FQNNGV. This CDR3 region has 16 residues.

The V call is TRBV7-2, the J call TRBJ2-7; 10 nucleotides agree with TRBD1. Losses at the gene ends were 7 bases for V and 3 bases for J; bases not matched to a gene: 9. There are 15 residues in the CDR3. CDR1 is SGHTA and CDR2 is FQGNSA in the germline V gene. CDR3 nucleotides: TGTGCCAGCACCCTTTACTGGACAGGGGGCTACGAGCAGTACTTC. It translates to CASTLYWTGGYEQYF.

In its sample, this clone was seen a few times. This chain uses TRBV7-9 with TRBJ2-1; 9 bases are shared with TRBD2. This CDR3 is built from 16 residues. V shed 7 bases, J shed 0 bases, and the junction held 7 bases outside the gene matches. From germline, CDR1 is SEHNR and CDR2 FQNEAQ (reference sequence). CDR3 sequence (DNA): TGTGCCAGCACTGGCAGCGGGGGGTCCTCCTACAATGAGCAGTTCTTC. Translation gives CASTGSGGSSYNEQFF.

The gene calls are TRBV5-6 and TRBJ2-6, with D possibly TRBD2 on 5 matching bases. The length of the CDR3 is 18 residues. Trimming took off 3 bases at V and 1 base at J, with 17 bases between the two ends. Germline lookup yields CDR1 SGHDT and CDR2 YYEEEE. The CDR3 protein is CASSSLVRESSGANVLTF. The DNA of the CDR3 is TGTGCCAGCAGCTCCCTCGTGAGGGAGTCATCTGGGGCCAACGTCCTGACTTTC.

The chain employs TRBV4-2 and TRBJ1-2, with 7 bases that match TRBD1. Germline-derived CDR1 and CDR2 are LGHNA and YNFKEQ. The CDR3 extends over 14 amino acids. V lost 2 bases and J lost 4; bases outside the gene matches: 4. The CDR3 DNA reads TGTGCCAGCAGCCAAAAGACAGGGTTCTATGGCTACACCTTC. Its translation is CASSQKTGFYGYTF.

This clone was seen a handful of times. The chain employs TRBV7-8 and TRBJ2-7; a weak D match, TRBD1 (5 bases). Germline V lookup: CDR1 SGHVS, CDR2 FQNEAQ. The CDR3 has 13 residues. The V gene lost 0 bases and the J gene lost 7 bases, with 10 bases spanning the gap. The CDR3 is CASSLAGAREQYF. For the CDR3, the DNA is TGTGCCAGCAGCTTAGCAGGGGCGCGGGAGCAGTACTTC. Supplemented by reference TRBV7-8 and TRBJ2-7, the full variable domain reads GAGVSQSPRYKVAKRGQDVALRCDPISGHVSLFWYQQALGQGPEFLTYFQNEAQLDKSGLPSDRFFAERPEGSVSTLKIQRTQQEDSAVYLCASSLAGAREQYFGPGTRLTVT.

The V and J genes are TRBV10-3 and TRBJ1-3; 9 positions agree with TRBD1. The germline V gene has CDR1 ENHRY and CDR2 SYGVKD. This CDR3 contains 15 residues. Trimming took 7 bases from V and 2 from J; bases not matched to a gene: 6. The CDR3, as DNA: TGTGCCATCAAGATACAGGGGGCTGCTGGAAACACCATATATTTT. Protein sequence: CAIKIQGAAGNTIYF.

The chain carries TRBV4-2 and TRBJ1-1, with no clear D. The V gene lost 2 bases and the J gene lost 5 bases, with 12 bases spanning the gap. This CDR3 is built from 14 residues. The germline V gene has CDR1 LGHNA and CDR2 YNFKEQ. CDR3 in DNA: TGTGCCAGCAGCCAAATAGGGAGAGGAACTGAAGCTTTCTTT. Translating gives CASSQIGRGTEAFF.

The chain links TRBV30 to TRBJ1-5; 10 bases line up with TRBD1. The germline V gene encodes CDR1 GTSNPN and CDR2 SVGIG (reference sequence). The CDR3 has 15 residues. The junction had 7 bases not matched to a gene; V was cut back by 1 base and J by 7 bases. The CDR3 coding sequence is TGTGCCTGGAGTGAGGGACAGGGGAAAGGACAGCCCCAGCATTTT. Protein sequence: CAWSEGQGKGQPQHF.

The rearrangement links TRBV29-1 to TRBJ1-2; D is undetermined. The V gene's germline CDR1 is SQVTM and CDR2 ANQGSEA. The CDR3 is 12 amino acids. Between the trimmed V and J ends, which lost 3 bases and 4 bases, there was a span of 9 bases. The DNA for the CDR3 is TGCAGCGTTGATGGCAGAAGCTATGGCTACACCTTC. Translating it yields CSVDGRSYGYTF.

The CDR3 is CASSRTGTGFPEQYF. The CDR3 DNA sequence: TGTGCCAGCTCACGCACCGGGACAGGGTTTCCCGAGCAGTACTTC. The gene calls are TRBV18 and TRBJ2-7, with TRBD1 identical over 9 bases. J was trimmed by 6 bases and V by 4 bases; bases with no gene match: 10. Germline V gives CDR1 KGHSH, CDR2 LQKENI. The CDR3 runs 15 residues. Complete variable domain (other parts from reference TRBV18 and TRBJ2-7): NAGVMQNPRHLVRRRGQEARLRCSPMKGHSHVYWYRQLPEEGLKFMVYLQKENIIDESGMPKERFSAEFPKEGPSILRIQQVVRGDSAAYFCASSRTGTGFPEQYFGPGTRLTVT.

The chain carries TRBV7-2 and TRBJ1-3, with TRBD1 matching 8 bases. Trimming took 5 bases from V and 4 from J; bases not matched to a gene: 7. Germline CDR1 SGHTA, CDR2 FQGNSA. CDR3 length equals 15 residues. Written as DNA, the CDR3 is TGTGCCAGCAGCACCGCGACAGGGGTCGGAAACACCATATATTTT. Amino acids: CASSTATGVGNTIYF.

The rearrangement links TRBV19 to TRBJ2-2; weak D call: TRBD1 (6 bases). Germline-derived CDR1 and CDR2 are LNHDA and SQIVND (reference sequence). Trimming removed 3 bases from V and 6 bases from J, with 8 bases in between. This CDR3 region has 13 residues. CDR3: CASSIEGAGELFF. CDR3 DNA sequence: TGTGCCAGTAGTATCGAGGGGGCCGGGGAGCTGTTTTTT.

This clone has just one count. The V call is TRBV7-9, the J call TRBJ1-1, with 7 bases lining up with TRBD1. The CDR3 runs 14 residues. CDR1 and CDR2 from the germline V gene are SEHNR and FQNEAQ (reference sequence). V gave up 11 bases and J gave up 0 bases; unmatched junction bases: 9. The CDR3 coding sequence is TGTGCCGGGCGGGCAGGGGGTATGAACACTGAAGCTTTCTTT. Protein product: CAGRAGGMNTEAFF. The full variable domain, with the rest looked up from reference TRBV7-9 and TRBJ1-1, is DTGVSQNPRHKITKRGQNVTFRCDPISEHNRLYWYRQTLGQGPEFLTYFQNEAQLEKSRLLSDRFSAERPKGSFSTLEIQRTEQGDSAMYLCAGRAGGMNTEAFFGQGTRLTVV.

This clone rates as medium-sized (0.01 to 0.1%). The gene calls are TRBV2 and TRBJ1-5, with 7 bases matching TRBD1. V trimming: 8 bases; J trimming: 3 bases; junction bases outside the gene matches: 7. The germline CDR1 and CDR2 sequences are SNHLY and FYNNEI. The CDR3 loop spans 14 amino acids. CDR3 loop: CASGPTGSNQPQHF. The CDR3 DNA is TGTGCCAGCGGACCGACAGGGTCCAATCAGCCCCAGCATTTT.

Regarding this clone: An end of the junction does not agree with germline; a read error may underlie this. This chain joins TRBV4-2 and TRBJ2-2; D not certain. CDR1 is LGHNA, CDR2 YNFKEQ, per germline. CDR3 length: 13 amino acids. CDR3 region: CASSPMAAGELFF. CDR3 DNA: TGTGCCAGTAGCCCAATGGCGGCCGGGGAGCTGTTTTTT.

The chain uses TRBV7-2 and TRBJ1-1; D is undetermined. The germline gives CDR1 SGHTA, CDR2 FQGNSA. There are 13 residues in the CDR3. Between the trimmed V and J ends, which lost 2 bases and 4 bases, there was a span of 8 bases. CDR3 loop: CASSLNPGTEAFF. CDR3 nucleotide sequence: TGTGCCAGCAGCTTAAACCCGGGCACTGAAGCTTTCTTT.

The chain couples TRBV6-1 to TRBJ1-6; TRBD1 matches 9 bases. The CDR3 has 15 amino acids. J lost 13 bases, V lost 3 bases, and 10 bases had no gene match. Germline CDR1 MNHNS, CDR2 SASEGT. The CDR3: CASSDGNRGRRPLHF. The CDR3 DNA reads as TGTGCCAGCAGTGATGGGAACAGGGGGCGTAGGCCCCTCCACTTT.

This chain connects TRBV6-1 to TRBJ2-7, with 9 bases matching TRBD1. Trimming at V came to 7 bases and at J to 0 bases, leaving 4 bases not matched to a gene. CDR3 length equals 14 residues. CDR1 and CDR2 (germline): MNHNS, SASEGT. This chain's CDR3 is CASTGQGFSYEQYF. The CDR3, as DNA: TGTGCCAGCACCGGACAGGGGTTCTCCTACGAGCAGTACTTC.

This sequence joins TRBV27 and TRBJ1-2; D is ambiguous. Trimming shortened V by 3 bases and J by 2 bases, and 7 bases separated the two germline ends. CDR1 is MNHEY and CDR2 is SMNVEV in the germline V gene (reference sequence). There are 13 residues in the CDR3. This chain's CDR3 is CASSFGGNYGYTF. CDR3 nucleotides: TGTGCCAGCAGTTTCGGCGGAAACTATGGCTACACCTTC.

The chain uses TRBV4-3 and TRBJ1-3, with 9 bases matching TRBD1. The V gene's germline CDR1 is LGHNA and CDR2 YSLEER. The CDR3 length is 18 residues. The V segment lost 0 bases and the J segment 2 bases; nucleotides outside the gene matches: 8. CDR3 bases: TGCGCCAGCAGCCAAGATGGGGGGGGACAGGGCGCTGGAAACACCATATATTTT. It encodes CASSQDGGGQGAGNTIYF.

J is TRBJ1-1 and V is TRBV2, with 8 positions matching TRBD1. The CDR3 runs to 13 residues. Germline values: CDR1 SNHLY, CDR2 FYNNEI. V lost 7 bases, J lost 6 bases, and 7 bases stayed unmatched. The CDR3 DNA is TGTGCCAGCATCCGGGACAGGAGCGCTGAAGCTTTCTTT. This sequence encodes CASIRDRSAEAFF.